One and the same sample provided the 27 T cell receptor beta chains below, sequenced in a study of shared clonotypes between healthy human individuals. Naive CD8 cells, CD45RO-negative and positively selected for CCR7, excluded terminally differentiated effector memory CD45RA+ cells. Data came from immunoSEQ multiplex PCR; TCRdb stores just in-frame clones and leaves some out. The sample holds about 580,000 clones, 95% to 98% seen once. The specimen was naive CD8+ T cells sorted from blood. Receptors were obtained from a man aged 30 to 45 in good health.

The gene calls are TRBV7-9 and TRBJ1-2; D unclear. CDR1 is SEHNR, CDR2 FQNEAQ, per germline (reference sequence). CDR3 length equals 12 residues. V was clipped by 1 base and J by 8 bases, with 8 bases between them. The CDR3 loop is CASSLGLNGYTF. The CDR3 coding sequence is TGTGCCAGCAGCTTAGGTTTAAACGGCTACACCTTC.

Note on this clone: One end of the junction varies from germline; a read error may be responsible. CDR3 DNA sequence: TGTGCCAGCAGCTTACCCTTCCGGGACGAACAGTACTTC. Translating it yields CASSLPFRDEQYF. The gene calls are TRBV11-2 and TRBJ2-7, with D tentatively TRBD1 or TRBD2 (5 bases each). The CDR3 contains 13 residues. The germline gives CDR1 SGHAT, CDR2 FQNNGV.

This chain links TRBV27 with TRBJ2-5, with D tentatively TRBD2 (5 bases). Germline assignment: CDR1 MNHEY and CDR2 SMNVEV (reference sequence). The V end lost 5 bases, the J end lost 5 bases, and 18 bases lay between the germline ends. The CDR3 sequence is 15 residues long. The CDR3 protein is CASSTTSGLGETQYF. The CDR3 DNA is TGTGCCAGCAGTACTACCAGCGGCCTCGGGGAGACCCAGTACTTC.

The chain has TRBV28 and TRBJ2-7; TRBD1 might be the D (9 bases). Germline CDR1 MDHEN, CDR2 SYDVKM. Deletions cut 6 bases from V and 7 bases from J, with 22 bases between. The CDR3 runs to 15 residues. This chain's CDR3 is CASSPLTGGGGEQYF. CDR3 coding DNA: TGTGCCAGCAGCCCCTTAACAGGGGGCGGGGGGGAGCAGTACTTC.

The chain carries TRBV29-1 and TRBJ1-4; D uncertain. Trimming removed 7 bases from V and 7 bases from J, with 13 bases in between. Looked up from germline, CDR1 is SQVTM and CDR2 is ANQGSEA. There are 12 residues in the CDR3. DNA for the CDR3: TGCAGCGCGGTGGAGGGTAGTGAAAAACTGTTTTTT. Amino acids: CSAVEGSEKLFF.

The chain uses TRBV9 and TRBJ1-1; D call uncertain. Germline loops: CDR1 SGDLS, CDR2 YYNGEE. Trimming shortened V by 7 bases and J by 3 bases, and 25 bases separated the two germline ends. The CDR3 consists of 17 residues. CDR3 protein: CASAPLNPWGEDTEAFF. CDR3 sequence (DNA): TGTGCCAGCGCCCCCTTAAACCCCTGGGGAGAGGACACTGAAGCTTTCTTT.

The V and J genes are TRBV19 and TRBJ1-1; TRBD1 matches at 8 bases. Germline CDR1 reads LNHDA; CDR2 reads SQIVND (reference sequence). After removal of 6 bases from V and 3 bases from J, the junction contained 15 bases not matched to a gene. The CDR3 length is 17 residues. The CDR3 sequence: CASSRQGNRIKDTEAFF. Here the CDR3 DNA reads TGTGCCAGTAGCCGACAGGGGAACCGGATTAAGGACACTGAAGCTTTCTTT.

The chain recombines TRBV27 with TRBJ1-1; unclear D gene. Germline V gives CDR1 MNHEY, CDR2 SMNVEV (reference sequence). This CDR3 comprises 14 residues. V was cut by 8 bases and J by 5 bases, with 18 bases left in between. In nucleotides, the CDR3 is TGTGCCAGCGGCTTGAGATATGGAGGGACTGAAGCTTTCTTT. It codes for CASGLRYGGTEAFF.

This clone was recorded a few times. The chain recombines TRBV9 with TRBJ1-2; D not certain. Trimming shortened V by 0 bases and J by 6 bases, and 15 bases separated the two germline ends. Looked up from germline, CDR1 is SGDLS and CDR2 is YYNGEE. The CDR3 sequence is 15 residues long. The CDR3 protein is CASSVGEAQKHGYTF. The CDR3, as DNA: TGTGCCAGCAGCGTAGGAGAGGCACAGAAGCATGGCTACACCTTC.

This sequence joins TRBV5-1 and TRBJ1-1; possibly TRBD1 for D (5 bases). V dropped 0 bases and J dropped 4 bases, with 13 bases sitting between them. Germline V CDR1 and CDR2: SGHRS, YFSETQ. The CDR3 sequence is 15 residues long. CDR3 region: CASSLVRGSATEAFF. The CDR3 DNA follows: TGCGCCAGCAGCTTGGTTCGGGGCTCCGCCACTGAAGCTTTCTTT.

The chain has TRBV11-2 and TRBJ2-1; 10 bases are shared with TRBD1. The CDR3 has 15 amino acids. Germline trimming cut 4 bases from V and 4 bases from J; bases unmatched to any gene: 4. The germline CDR1 and CDR2 sequences are SGHAT and FQNNGV. The CDR3, as DNA: TGTGCCAGCAGCTCCCCGGGACAGGGGTACAATGAGCAGTTCTTC. Translation gives CASSSPGQGYNEQFF.

This rearrangement joins TRBV29-1 to TRBJ1-2, with D perhaps matching TRBD1 (6 bases). Germline CDR1 SQVTM, CDR2 ANQGSEA. V was cut by 5 bases and J by 7 bases, with 14 bases left in between. This CDR3 has 12 residues. CDR3 in DNA: TGCAGCGTTTTTGACAGGAACCGTGGCTACACCTTC. It yields the protein CSVFDRNRGYTF. The whole variable domain, filled in from reference TRBV29-1 and TRBJ1-2, reads SAVISQKPSRDICQRGTSLTIQCQVDSQVTMMFWYRQQPGQSLTLIATANQGSEATYESGFVIDKFPISRPNLTFSTLTVSNMSPEDSSIYLCSVFDRNRGYTFGSGTRLTVV.

This sequence joins TRBV7-8 and TRBJ2-7, with 8 bases that match TRBD1. CDR3 length: 14 amino acids. In germline, CDR1 is SGHVS, CDR2 FQNEAQ. V was pared by 5 bases and J by 2 bases, with 5 bases of the junction left unmatched. CDR3 sequence: CASSPDRGAYEQYF. For the CDR3, the DNA is TGTGCCAGCAGCCCCGACAGGGGAGCCTACGAGCAGTACTTC.

CDR3: CASSLTGLAYEQYF. CDR3 DNA: TGTGCCAGCAGTTTAACGGGACTTGCCTACGAGCAGTACTTC. V is TRBV27 and J is TRBJ2-7, with D possibly matching TRBD2 (6 bases). The CDR3 spans 14 residues. The germline CDR1 and CDR2 sequences are MNHEY and SMNVEV (reference sequence). V shed 2 bases and J shed 2 bases, with 10 bases lying between them.

The rearrangement uses TRBV30 and TRBJ2-1, with 16 bases identical to TRBD2. CDR1 is GTSNPN, CDR2 SVGIG, per germline (reference sequence). V trimming: 8 bases; J trimming: 0 bases; junction bases outside the gene matches: 10. This CDR3 is 18 amino acids long. The CDR3 DNA reads TGTGCCCACGCGGGACTAGCGGGAGGGCCGGGCTCCTACAATGAGCAGTTCTTC. Its translation is CAHAGLAGGPGSYNEQFF. Filled out from reference TRBV30 and TRBJ2-1, the complete variable domain reads SQTIHQWPATLVQPVGSPLSLECTVEGTSNPNLYWYRQAAGRGLQLLFYSVGIGQISSEVPQNLSASRPQDRQFILSSKKLLLSDSGFYLCAHAGLAGGPGSYNEQFFGPGTRLTVL.

This chain links TRBV6-5 with TRBJ2-5; D is unclear. Germline V lookup: CDR1 MNHEY, CDR2 SVGAGI. CDR3 length equals 15 residues. Trimming removed 2 bases at V and 1 base at J, with 11 bases between. The CDR3 reads CASSYRETPQETQYF. CDR3 DNA sequence: TGTGCCAGCAGTTACCGAGAGACCCCCCAAGAGACCCAGTACTTC.

This clone appeared once. The rearrangement links TRBV2 to TRBJ1-2; D is undetermined. Trimming took off 0 bases at V and 5 bases at J, with 13 bases between the two ends. This CDR3 has 15 residues. Germline V gene lookup returns CDR1 SNHLY and CDR2 FYNNEI. The CDR3 loop is CASSEAVEEGYGYTF. The CDR3 bases are TGTGCCAGCAGTGAAGCAGTAGAAGAAGGGTATGGCTACACCTTC. Supplemented by reference TRBV2 and TRBJ1-2, the full variable domain reads EPEVTQTPSHQVTQMGQEVILRCVPISNHLYFYWYRQILGQKVEFLVSFYNNEISEKSEIFDDQFSVERPDGSNFTLKIRSTKLEDSAMYFCASSEAVEEGYGYTFGSGTRLTVV.

This chain uses TRBV5-6 with TRBJ2-7; 11 bases map to TRBD1. V trimming: 7 bases; J trimming: 7 bases; junction bases outside the gene matches: 10. This CDR3 comprises 14 residues. Germline V gives CDR1 SGHDT, CDR2 YYEEEE. Here the CDR3 reads CASGPGQGAREQYF. In DNA, the CDR3 is TGTGCCAGCGGGCCAGGACAGGGGGCGCGGGAGCAGTACTTC.

The chain recombines TRBV28 with TRBJ2-5, with D tentatively TRBD2 (6 bases). Per germline, CDR1 MDHEN and CDR2 SYDVKM. The CDR3 totals 15 residues. Trimming took 3 bases from V and 1 from J, leaving 12 bases between them. CDR3 region: CASSFRVGGQETQYF. The CDR3 DNA reads TGTGCCAGCAGTTTTAGAGTCGGGGGCCAAGAGACCCAGTACTTC. Variable domain in full (rest from reference TRBV28 and TRBJ2-5): DVKVTQSSRYLVKRTGEKVFLECVQDMDHENMFWYRQDPGLGLRLIYFSYDVKMKEKGDIPEGYSVSREKKERFSLILESASTNQTSMYLCASSFRVGGQETQYFGPGTRLLVL.

The V call is TRBV6-5, the J call TRBJ2-1, with 12 positions matching TRBD2. Trimming took 6 bases from V and 9 from J; bases not matched to a gene: 9. The CDR3 is 15 amino acids. CDR1 MNHEY and CDR2 SVGAGI come from the germline V gene. The CDR3 DNA is TGTGCCAGCAGCCAGACTAGCGGGGGTCGAGGTGAGCAGTTCTTC. Translation: CASSQTSGGRGEQFF.

The rearrangement joins TRBV14 to TRBJ2-1; D unresolved. The CDR3 spans 11 residues. Trimming stripped 1 base from V and 12 bases from J, with 7 bases between. CDR1 is SGHDN, CDR2 FVKESK, per germline. DNA for the CDR3: TGTGCCAGCAGCCAAGTTGCCGGGCAGTTCTTC. The encoded protein is CASSQVAGQFF.

This chain connects TRBV27 to TRBJ2-7, with TRBD2 matching 7 bases. The CDR3 is made up of 15 amino acids. The J segment lost 4 bases and the V segment lost 7 bases, leaving 13 bases of the junction unmatched. Germline assignment: CDR1 MNHEY and CDR2 SMNVEV (reference sequence). The CDR3 spells CASTLDGVGGYEQYF. CDR3 sequence (DNA): TGTGCCAGCACCCTGGACGGTGTGGGAGGGTACGAGCAGTACTTC.

This clone came up once. V gene TRBV5-1 combines with J gene TRBJ2-5; TRBD1 or TRBD2 may be the D gene (6 bases each). The germline CDR1 and CDR2 sequences are SGHRS and YFSETQ. CDR3 length equals 13 residues. Trimming took off 3 bases at V and 4 bases at J, with 10 bases between the two ends. CDR3 residues: CASSYSGAETQYF. The CDR3 DNA reads as TGCGCCAGCAGCTATTCGGGGGCAGAGACCCAGTACTTC.

The CDR3 sequence is CASSVYRDDRTGQFF. CDR3 in DNA: TGTGCCAGCAGCGTCTACCGGGACGATCGGACAGGACAGTTCTTC. The rearrangement uses TRBV9 and TRBJ2-1, with TRBD1 identical over 7 bases. This CDR3 is 15 amino acids long. In germline, CDR1 is SGDLS, CDR2 YYNGEE. Unmatched junction bases numbered 15, after V lost 2 bases and J lost 13 bases.

The rearrangement uses TRBV5-1 and TRBJ2-7, with TRBD2 matching over 8 bases. V lost 4 bases to trimming and J lost 2 bases; unmatched junction nucleotides: 2. The CDR3 is 13 residues long. CDR1 is SGHRS, CDR2 YFSETQ, per germline. The CDR3 loop is CASSGTSTYEQYF. In DNA, the CDR3 is TGCGCCAGCAGCGGGACTAGTACCTACGAGCAGTACTTC.

This sequence joins TRBV7-6 and TRBJ2-1, with TRBD1 matching 10 bases. The CDR3 has 19 residues. The trim removed 1 base at V and 1 base at J, leaving 10 bases unmatched. Germline V lookup: CDR1 SGHVS, CDR2 FNYEAQ. CDR3 in DNA: TGTGCCAGCAGCTTAGGTTATCGGGGACAGGGGAAGTCCTACAATGAGCAGTTCTTC. Translation: CASSLGYRGQGKSYNEQFF. Using reference TRBV7-6 and TRBJ2-1 for the parts outside the CDR3, the full variable domain is GAGVSQSPRYKVTKRGQDVALRCDPISGHVSLYWYRQALGQGPEFLTYFNYEAQQDKSGLPNDRFSAERPEGSISTLTIQRTEQRDSAMYRCASSLGYRGQGKSYNEQFFGPGTRLTVL.

J is TRBJ2-3 and V is TRBV27; a weak D match, TRBD2 (6 bases). V was trimmed by 7 bases and J by 3 bases, leaving 20 bases between them. The CDR3 covers 16 residues. The germline CDR1 and CDR2 sequences are MNHEY and SMNVEV (reference sequence). The CDR3 protein is CASTFAGSGRTDTQYF. The CDR3 coding sequence is TGTGCCAGCACCTTTGCTGGTAGCGGCCGAACAGATACGCAGTATTTT.